Below, 6 T cell receptor beta chains from the same sample are listed, as sequenced in a study of OX40 agonist ivuxolimab in advanced cancers. Some clones are missing from TCRdb's copy, which holds only in-frame ones; the method was immunoSEQ multiplex PCR. The sample has 62,000 or so clones, approximately 86% seen once. This specimen was CD4+ or CD8+ T cells sorted from blood, taken in a trial of the OX40 agonist ivuxolimab. These receptors were obtained from an adult with an advanced solid tumor such as melanoma, head and neck, liver or kidney cancer.

The gene calls are TRBV27 and TRBJ2-7; no definite D call. The V and J ends lost 5 bases and 1 base respectively, with 9 bases between them. The CDR3 is made up of 13 amino acids. Per the germline V gene, CDR1 is MNHEY and CDR2 is SMNVEV (reference sequence). The CDR3 bases are TGTGCCAGCAGTCTTAAGGTTTCCTACGAGCAGTACTTC. This codes for CASSLKVSYEQYF.

The gene calls are TRBV11-2 and TRBJ1-5, with D unclear. This CDR3 spans 13 amino acids. Germline CDR1 reads SGHAT; CDR2 reads FQNNGV. Trimming stripped 0 bases from V and 3 bases from J, with 3 bases between. The DNA for the CDR3 is TGTGCCAGCAGCTTAGAGGTCAATCAGCCCCAGCATTTT. Its protein product is CASSLEVNQPQHF.

This chain joins TRBV7-9 and TRBJ2-1; D is uncertain. This CDR3 has 13 amino acids. V was clipped by 8 bases and J by 6 bases, with 14 bases between them. The germline CDR1 and CDR2 sequences are SEHNR and FQNEAQ (reference sequence). DNA for the CDR3: TGTGCCAGCTATTTTCCGGCATCCAATGAGCAGTTCTTC. Translation gives CASYFPASNEQFF.

The V gene is TRBV7-9, the J gene TRBJ1-3; unclear D gene. This CDR3 contains 12 residues. Between the trimmed V and J ends, which lost 0 bases and 6 bases, there was a span of 3 bases. Germline CDR1 SEHNR, CDR2 FQNEAQ (reference sequence). CDR3 coding DNA: TGTGCCAGCAGCTTAGCCCTAAACACCATATATTTT. It yields the protein CASSLALNTIYF.

The chain employs TRBV2 and TRBJ1-5, with 10 nucleotides matching TRBD1. With 8 bases clipped from V and 1 base from J, the junction kept 2 bases outside the gene matches. The CDR3 loop spans 14 amino acids. Germline CDR1 reads SNHLY; CDR2 reads FYNNEI. In DNA, the CDR3 is TGTGCCAGCCAGGACAGGGGGAGCAATCAGCCCCAGCATTTT. This translates into CASQDRGSNQPQHF.

The chain links TRBV5-1 to TRBJ2-7, with D possibly matching TRBD1 (5 bases). In germline, CDR1 is SGHRS, CDR2 YFSETQ. This CDR3 has 14 amino acids. Trimming stripped 2 bases from V and 1 base from J, with 10 bases between. CDR3 sequence: CASSLQATSYEQYF. The CDR3, as DNA: TGCGCCAGCAGCTTACAGGCTACGTCCTACGAGCAGTACTTC.